This T cell receptor beta chain stems from a study of cytomegalovirus exposure and HLA in healthy donors. General study findings and limits: The presence/absence work took it that sequencing depth was about the same across donors. A later examination showed that TCR association rates differed by HLA locus, with DRB1 most and HLA-C fewest. The productive fraction for most TCR beta V segments was about 87% or about 30% in an earlier analysis.

At the time of sampling, donors were nominally healthy, though unrecorded immune exposures were likely. On this clone itself: Its antigen is currently unknown.

The PCR contained 60 Vbeta and 13 Jbeta primers. TCRdb's table, derived via immunoSEQ multiplex PCR, lists solely in-frame clones and lacks some. The sample shows approximately 170,000 clones, 79% of them seen only once. The CDR3 sequence is 14 residues long. Germline CDR1 is SGHDT and CDR2 is YYEEEE. Trimming removed 3 bases from V and 3 bases from J, with 12 bases in between. The receptor was isolated from a woman aged 45 to 65 in good health and CMV-seronegative. The specimen was PBMCs. This rearrangement joins TRBV5-6 to TRBJ1-1, with a possible D match to TRBD1 (6 bases). CDR3 nucleotide sequence: TGTGCCAGCAGCTCCAGGGGCCGGGACACTGAAGCTTTCTTT. Its protein product is CASSSRGRDTEAFF.